Reported below is one T cell receptor (beta chain). The antigen this receptor binds is unknown. No per-base quality is available; no much larger clone lies one base away. The data are from a study of CD8 T cells in ankylosing spondylitis (dated by TCRdb to between 2016 and 2019). Regarding the study in general: To find TCR variants linked to disease, the study profiled T cell receptor beta repertoires in ankylosing spondylitis patients and healthy donors. The full study cohort was made up of about 24 ankylosing spondylitis patients and 108 healthy donors. Peripheral blood was sampled, and synovial fluid was additionally collected from ankylosing spondylitis patients.

The listed sequencing device is Illumina HiSeq 2500. TCR beta libraries were prepared by quantitative 5'-RACE with molecular barcodes. As for how the authors treated the data: To identify disease-linked TCR variants, a new computational method was used, one built on a probabilistic model of VDJ rearrangement. TCRdb's own reprocessing of the public reads used fastp at Q25 and MiXCR and kept productive beta chains. Every CDR3 protein is listed once, alongside the most common genes and DNA of its rows. Clone size and V and J calls follow TCRdb, not the original study. This sample holds about 130,000 distinct CDR3 sequences; 9.3% were observed only once. More than 3% of the sample belongs to the ten largest clones. What the work shows at the level of the full study, not this receptor alone: Significant enrichment of the disease-linked clones was reported in matched synovial fluid samples from ankylosing spondylitis patients. A TCR beta motif made up of several highly homologous amino acid variants appeared to be characteristic of blood from ankylosing spondylitis patients. In peripheral blood, the disease-linked clones were found at relatively low frequencies and had a CD8+ phenotype. Some TCR beta motif variants had previously been reported in synovial fluid and blood of reactive arthritis patients, which suggested common disease-initiation mechanisms.

Sequencing was performed on blood, either unsorted or a sorted T cell fraction (not recorded which). The TCR sequence derives from a male donor with ankylosing spondylitis or in good health (not recorded which).

The CDR3 protein: CASSPRQGAGADTQYF. The sequenced DNA is TGTGCCAGCAGCCCTAGACAGGGGGCAGGCGCAGATACGCAGTATTTT. The rearrangement joined TRBV9 to TRBJ2-3; 10 of the junction bases match TRBD1. Ends trimmed: V by 4 bases, J by 4 bases; bases unmatched to a gene: 9. The germline V gene sets CDR1 to SGDLS and CDR2 to YYNGEE. From the cysteine through the phenylalanine, the CDR3 covers 16 amino acids. Only the CDR3 part of the read is kept: 48 bases, read in frame from the first base.